The TCR beta chain under discussion was sequenced for a study of T cell responses to AZD1222 COVID-19 vaccine. The V end was cut by 0 bases, the J end by 4 bases, with 10 bases between. This CDR3 contains 14 residues. Per germline, CDR1 GTSNPN and CDR2 SVGIG (reference sequence). The assay was immunoSEQ multiplex PCR, and TCRdb's table has in-frame clones only and misses some. The sample has about 130,000 clones, roughly 88% seen once; the top ten hold around 8%. The chain carries TRBV30 and TRBJ1-3; D not certain. The sequence was collected from an adult in good health. The sequenced sample was peripheral blood, obtained on day 0 of AZD1222 vaccination. The CDR3: CAWSVLGIGNTIYF. CDR3 in DNA: TGTGCCTGGAGTGTGCTCGGGATCGGAAACACCATATATTTT.